These 30 T cell receptor beta chains were sequenced from one sample in a study of T cells in Graves' hyperthyroidism and ophthalmopathy. Using RNA transcripts as the source, TCR beta CDR3 regions were amplified. The primer set for the first-round RT-PCR of the TCR CDR3 was HTBI. MiXCR, run by TCRdb on the multiplex PCR reads, gives a single entry per CDR3 protein. The sample gives 300,000 to 450,000 distinct CDR3 sequences, less than 15% of which show up once; around 20% is in the top ten. Sample: blood. The source of these receptors is a man aged 25-45 years with Graves' hyperthyroidism that later progressed to Graves' ophthalmopathy.

This clonotype was counted at least ten times. CDR3 DNA: TGTGCCAGCAGCTCTCGAATCACCGGGACGGAAAGCAATCAGCCCCAGCATTTT. As protein: CASSSRITGTESNQPQHF. The chain couples TRBV7-8 to TRBJ1-5, with D possibly TRBD1 on 5 matching bases. The CDR3 runs to 18 residues. The V gene lost 4 bases and the J gene lost 1 base, with 20 bases spanning the gap. The germline CDR1 and CDR2 sequences are SGHVS and FQNEAQ.

This clonotype was recorded many times. The J gene is TRBJ2-1, the V gene TRBV7-3; D is perhaps TRBD2 (7 bases). The CDR3 length is 13 residues. Trimming pared 2 bases from V and 8 bases from J, leaving 10 bases between. The germline gives CDR1 SGHTA, CDR2 FQGTGA. The CDR3 DNA reads as TGTGCCAGCAGCTTAGGCGGGGGCGATGAGCAGTTCTTC. Translating gives CASSLGGGDEQFF.

The rearrangement uses TRBV27 and TRBJ2-6, with 7 bases lining up with TRBD1. CDR3 size: 17 residues. V shed 6 bases, J shed 4 bases, and the junction held 12 bases outside the gene matches. The germline V gene has CDR1 MNHEY and CDR2 SMNVEV (reference sequence). The CDR3: CASSSKTGLDGANVLTF. In DNA form, the CDR3 reads TGTGCCAGCAGCTCCAAGACAGGGCTAGACGGGGCCAACGTCCTGACTTTC.

This clonotype was detected a few times. The rearrangement links TRBV28 to TRBJ1-5; TRBD1 matches at 9 bases. The V gene end was trimmed by 7 bases and the J gene end by 2 bases; junction bases not matched to a gene: 6. CDR3 size: 15 residues. In germline, CDR1 is MDHEN, CDR2 SYDVKM. The CDR3 coding sequence is TGTGCCAGCAATAAAGGGACAGGGCGCAATCAGCCCCAGCATTTT. Its translation is CASNKGTGRNQPQHF.

This clonotype was recorded many times. The chain uses TRBV11-2 and TRBJ1-6, with D perhaps matching TRBD1 (6 bases). The germline V gene encodes CDR1 SGHAT and CDR2 FQNNGV. The ends were cut back, 2 bases at V and 7 bases at J, with 6 bases in the middle. The CDR3 consists of 13 residues. CDR3 coding DNA: TGTGCCAGCAGCTTACAGGGGAATTCACCCCTCCACTTT. Translation gives CASSLQGNSPLHF.

This clonotype showed up many times. The chain is built from TRBV7-9 and TRBJ2-7, with 7 bases identical to TRBD1. Germline-derived CDR1 and CDR2 are SEHNR and FQNEAQ (reference sequence). V trimming: 5 bases; J trimming: 3 bases; junction bases outside the gene matches: 7. CDR3 size: 14 residues. The CDR3 loop reads CASSPRGTVYEQYF. CDR3 nucleotide sequence: TGTGCCAGCAGCCCGAGGGGGACAGTCTACGAGCAGTACTTC.

V and J are TRBV6-4 and TRBJ2-7; maybe TRBD1 (6 bases). CDR3 length equals 13 residues. Germline CDR1 reads MRHNA; CDR2 reads SNTAGT. V was clipped by 2 bases and J by 7 bases, with 12 bases between them. The CDR3 DNA follows: TGTGCCAGCAGTGACGTTGACGGGACAGAGCAGTACTTC. This gives the protein CASSDVDGTEQYF.

The chain carries TRBV5-1 and TRBJ2-7; 7 bases are shared with TRBD2. With V trimmed by 4 bases and J by 4 bases, 11 bases remained unmatched. CDR1 is SGHRS and CDR2 is YFSETQ in the germline V gene. This CDR3 is built from 15 residues. Here the CDR3 DNA reads TGCGCCAGCAGCCCCCGGGTGGGGGGGACTTACGAGCAGTACTTC. The encoded protein is CASSPRVGGTYEQYF.

The CDR3 here is CAGTGRHTDTQYF. The CDR3 bases are TGTGCCGGGACAGGGAGGCACACAGATACGCAGTATTTT. The rearrangement uses TRBV30 and TRBJ2-3; 9 nucleotides align to TRBD1. The CDR3 has 13 amino acids. The J segment lost 2 bases and the V segment lost 8 bases, leaving 5 bases of the junction unmatched. Germline lookup yields CDR1 GTSNPN and CDR2 SVGIG (reference sequence).

This clonotype was seen ten or more times. The genes are TRBV20-1 and TRBJ2-7; perhaps TRBD1 as D (5 bases). The CDR3 is made up of 15 amino acids. Germline CDR1 DFQATT, CDR2 SNEGSKA (reference sequence). V dropped 0 bases and J dropped 0 bases, with 12 bases sitting between them. In DNA, the CDR3 is TGCAGTGCTAGAGATAGCAGGGTCCCCTCCTACGAGCAGTACTTC. Protein product: CSARDSRVPSYEQYF.

This clonotype was observed at least ten times. The chain employs TRBV11-2 and TRBJ1-1, with D perhaps matching TRBD1 (6 bases). Between the trimmed V and J ends, which lost 10 bases and 0 bases, there was a span of 9 bases. The CDR3 has 12 residues. CDR1 SGHAT and CDR2 FQNNGV come from the germline V gene. The CDR3 sequence is CATQGMNTEAFF. In DNA form, the CDR3 reads TGTGCCACCCAGGGGATGAACACTGAAGCTTTCTTT.

This clonotype was seen at least ten times. The chain couples TRBV5-1 to TRBJ2-7, with D possibly matching TRBD2 (6 bases). V was cut by 0 bases and J by 3 bases, with 22 bases left in between. This CDR3 has 18 residues. The germline V gene has CDR1 SGHRS and CDR2 YFSETQ. The CDR3 is CASSLGTGTSHDGYEQYF. The CDR3 DNA follows: TGCGCCAGCAGCTTGGGCACCGGGACTTCCCACGATGGCTACGAGCAGTACTTC.

This clonotype was seen a few times. The V call is TRBV3-1, the J call TRBJ2-3, with D maybe TRBD1 (5 bases). V was trimmed by 1 base and J by 8 bases, leaving 16 bases between them. The CDR3 is made up of 15 amino acids. CDR1 and CDR2 (germline): LGHDT, YNNKEL (reference sequence). DNA for the CDR3: TGTGCCAGCAGCCAAGTGTCAGGACCGCAGGGTACGCAGTATTTT. Translation gives CASSQVSGPQGTQYF.

This clonotype was seen many times. This CDR3 is CARSRTEYTEAFF. The CDR3 DNA follows: TGTGCCAGGTCCCGGACAGAGTACACTGAAGCTTTCTTT. This chain uses TRBV2 with TRBJ1-1, with D perhaps matching TRBD1 (6 bases). Germline V gene lookup returns CDR1 SNHLY and CDR2 FYNNEI. This CDR3 has 13 residues. The germline V and J ends were trimmed by 9 bases and 3 bases, with 14 bases remaining between them.

This clonotype was seen many times. The chain carries TRBV6-1 and TRBJ1-4; D is unresolved. Germline values: CDR1 MNHNS, CDR2 SASEGT. The CDR3 has 13 amino acids. V lost 3 bases, J lost 6 bases, and 8 bases lay in between. CDR3 in amino acids: CASSEDRDEKLFF. The CDR3 DNA reads TGTGCCAGCAGTGAGGACCGAGATGAAAAACTGTTTTTT.

Ten or more counts support this clonotype. The chain carries TRBV3-1 and TRBJ1-1; D ambiguous. V lost 2 bases to trimming and J lost 4 bases, with 8 bases between them. CDR1 is LGHDT, CDR2 YNNKEL, per germline (reference sequence). The CDR3 extends over 13 amino acids. The CDR3 loop reads CASSQLPGTEAFF. CDR3 nucleotides: TGTGCCAGCAGCCAACTTCCGGGCACTGAAGCTTTCTTT. The whole variable domain, filled in from reference TRBV3-1 and TRBJ1-1, reads DTAVSQTPKYLVTQMGNDKSIKCEQNLGHDTMYWYKQDSKKFLKIMFSYNNKELIINETVPNRFSPKSPDKAHLNLHINSLELGDSAVYFCASSQLPGTEAFFGQGTRLTVV.

This clonotype occurred many times. The chain carries TRBV12-3 or TRBV12-4 and TRBJ1-2; unclear D gene. This CDR3 has 12 residues. Deletions cut 3 bases from V and 5 bases from J, with 7 bases between. This CDR3 reads CASSFAGYGYTF. In nucleotides, the CDR3 is TGTGCCAGCAGTTTTGCGGGATATGGCTACACCTTC.

This clonotype was detected ten times or more. J is TRBJ2-1 and V is TRBV28, with 7 bases aligning to TRBD1. With 7 bases clipped from V and 1 base from J, the junction kept 7 bases outside the gene matches. This CDR3 spans 15 amino acids. CDR1 and CDR2 (germline): MDHEN, SYDVKM. The CDR3 nucleotides are TGTGCCAGCAACGTGGGACAGCCGTCCTACAATGAGCAGTTCTTC. Protein sequence: CASNVGQPSYNEQFF.

This clonotype was counted at least ten times. The rearrangement joins TRBV6-1 to TRBJ2-2; 7 positions match TRBD1. The junction had 9 bases not matched to a gene; V was cut back by 7 bases and J by 4 bases. CDR1 and CDR2 (germline): MNHNS, SASEGT. The CDR3 is made up of 15 amino acids. The DNA of the CDR3 is TGTGCCAGCAAAACGACAGGGTCGGTCACCGGGGAGCTGTTTTTT. This sequence encodes CASKTTGSVTGELFF.

Ten or more counts support this clonotype. This chain connects TRBV28 to TRBJ2-7, with D possibly being TRBD2 (5 bases). This CDR3 is 14 amino acids long. The V gene's germline CDR1 is MDHEN and CDR2 SYDVKM. V was pared by 1 base and J by 4 bases, with 11 bases between. The CDR3 region is CASSLFAEEYEQYF. For the CDR3, the DNA is TGTGCCAGCAGTTTATTTGCGGAGGAGTACGAGCAGTACTTC. The variable domain in full, completed from reference TRBV28 and TRBJ2-7, reads DVKVTQSSRYLVKRTGEKVFLECVQDMDHENMFWYRQDPGLGLRLIYFSYDVKMKEKGDIPEGYSVSREKKERFSLILESASTNQTSMYLCASSLFAEEYEQYFGPGTRLTVT.

The chain is built from TRBV5-5 and TRBJ1-6; D not resolved. CDR3 length equals 16 residues. V lost 1 base and J 0 bases, leaving 8 bases between the germline ends. In germline, CDR1 is SGHKS, CDR2 YYEKEE (reference sequence). CDR3 amino acids: CASSLLPDSYNSPLHF. The CDR3 region has the DNA TGTGCCAGCAGCTTGTTGCCAGACTCCTATAATTCACCCCTCCACTTT.

This clonotype was counted at least ten times. The chain is built from TRBV7-6 and TRBJ2-1, with a tentative D call TRBD2 (7 bases). Trimming cost V 5 bases and J 2 bases, with 16 bases left between them. Germline assignment: CDR1 SGHVS and CDR2 FNYEAQ. This CDR3 has 16 residues. The CDR3: CASSLPRGATYNEQFF. The CDR3 coding sequence is TGTGCCAGCAGCCTACCCCGGGGGGCCACCTACAATGAGCAGTTCTTC.

Concerning this clonotype: Possible read error: a much larger clone is one base away. The V gene is TRBV20-1, the J gene TRBJ2-3, with a tentative D call TRBD2 (5 bases). V shed 0 bases and J shed 4 bases, with 14 bases lying between them. CDR1 and CDR2 from the germline V gene are DFQATT and SNEGSKA (reference sequence). The CDR3 has 15 amino acids. CDR3: CSARDLKEVADTQYF. The CDR3 coding sequence is TGCAGTGCTAGAGATTTAAAGGAGGTTGCAGATACGCAGTATTTT.

This clonotype has just a few counts. The V gene is TRBV30, the J gene TRBJ1-2, with 9 positions matching TRBD1. Per the germline V gene, CDR1 is GTSNPN and CDR2 is SVGIG (reference sequence). V trimming: 5 bases; J trimming: 4 bases; junction bases outside the gene matches: 17. This CDR3 contains 17 residues. The CDR3 region is CAWWGPGQGISIYGYTF. The CDR3 DNA reads as TGTGCCTGGTGGGGTCCGGGACAGGGAATCTCAATCTATGGCTACACCTTC. Full variable domain (rest looked up from reference TRBV30 and TRBJ1-2): SQTIHQWPATLVQPVGSPLSLECTVEGTSNPNLYWYRQAAGRGLQLLFYSVGIGQISSEVPQNLSASRPQDRQFILSSKKLLLSDSGFYLCAWWGPGQGISIYGYTFGSGTRLTVV.

This clonotype was detected only a few times. The V call is TRBV9, the J call TRBJ1-4; 7 bases map to TRBD1. The length of the CDR3 is 14 residues. Germline CDR1 and CDR2: SGDLS and YYNGEE. Trimming cost V 7 bases and J 5 bases; bases outside gene matches: 8. The CDR3 DNA reads TGTGCCAGCGGAGGGGGCAGGCCAAATGAAAAACTGTTTTTT. It translates to CASGGGRPNEKLFF.

This clonotype was detected many times. This sequence joins TRBV28 and TRBJ1-1; the D gene is possibly TRBD1 (5 bases). Germline CDR1 is MDHEN and CDR2 is SYDVKM. The CDR3 is made up of 13 amino acids. V gave up 7 bases and J gave up 1 base, with 10 bases separating them. The CDR3 nucleotides read TGTGCCAGCACGAGACAGCCGAACACTGAAGCTTTCTTT. Its protein is CASTRQPNTEAFF.

This clonotype was seen only a few times. This chain connects TRBV19 to TRBJ1-2; no clear D. V was shortened by 4 bases and J by 8 bases, with 11 bases between the two germline ends. The germline V gene encodes CDR1 LNHDA and CDR2 SQIVND (reference sequence). The CDR3 is 12 amino acids. As DNA, the CDR3 is TGTGCCAGTAGTACGGGCAGGTGGGGCTACACCTTC. This encodes CASSTGRWGYTF. The whole variable domain, filled in from reference TRBV19 and TRBJ1-2, reads DGGITQSPKYLFRKEGQNVTLSCEQNLNHDAMYWYRQDPGQGLRLIYYSQIVNDFQKGDIAEGYSVSREKKESFPLTVTSAQKNPTAFYLCASSTGRWGYTFGSGTRLTVV.

On this clonotype itself: Just one base apart from a much larger clone, this may be a read error. The rearrangement joins TRBV5-1 to TRBJ2-1, with TRBD1 matching over 7 bases. CDR1 is SGHRS, CDR2 YFSETQ, per germline. V trimming: 7 bases; J trimming: 12 bases; junction bases outside the gene matches: 10. The CDR3 is 12 amino acids. The CDR3 DNA is TGCGCCAGCCGCCCGGACAGGAACGCGCAGTTCTTC. This translates into CASRPDRNAQFF. Full variable domain (rest looked up from reference TRBV5-1 and TRBJ2-1): KAGVTQTPRYLIKTRGQQVTLSCSPISGHRSVSWYQQTPGQGLQFLFEYFSETQRNKGNFPGRFSGRQFSNSRSEMNVSTLELGDSALYLCASRPDRNAQFFGPGTRLTVL.

The V call is TRBV29-1, the J call TRBJ2-1, with D possibly called TRBD1 or TRBD2 (5 bases each). In germline, CDR1 is SQVTM, CDR2 ANQGSEA. This CDR3 is built from 12 residues. Trimming pared 6 bases from V and 14 bases from J, leaving 20 bases between. In DNA, the CDR3 is TGCAGCGTCGCTGGACAACGGGAACAAGAGTTCTTC. Protein sequence: CSVAGQREQEFF.

This clonotype was observed a handful of times. This rearrangement joins TRBV18 to TRBJ1-2, with D unresolved. This CDR3 comprises 15 residues. Germline lookup yields CDR1 KGHSH and CDR2 LQKENI. The ends were cut back, 2 bases at V and 0 bases at J, with 10 bases in the middle. DNA of the CDR3: TGTGCCAGCTCACCATCCCGACTAGCTAACTATGGCTACACCTTC. It encodes CASSPSRLANYGYTF.